The present TCR beta chain was sequenced within a study of blood T cells in healthy people across ages. Germline CDR1 is LGHDT and CDR2 is YNNKEL (reference sequence). The CDR3 contains 16 residues. Details on this clonotype: An end of the junction does not agree with germline; a read error may underlie this.

Through a sample-barcoded 5' primer and a J-beta primer mix, a second PCR was run for roughly 7 to 12 cycles. Sequencing recovered at least 2.5 million CDR3-containing paired-end reads from each sample. TCRdb analysed the 5' RACE reads with MiXCR anew, one entry per CDR3 protein. The sample has about 800,000 distinct CDR3 sequences; 46% are singletons. This sequence joins TRBV3-1 and TRBJ2-6; tentatively, D is TRBD1 (5 bases). Sequenced sample: blood. The TCR originated in an elderly man in good health. For the CDR3, the DNA is TGTGCCAGCAGCCAAGGCGGCAGCTCTGGGGCCAGCGTCCTGACTTTC. Residues: CASSQGGSSGASVLTF.